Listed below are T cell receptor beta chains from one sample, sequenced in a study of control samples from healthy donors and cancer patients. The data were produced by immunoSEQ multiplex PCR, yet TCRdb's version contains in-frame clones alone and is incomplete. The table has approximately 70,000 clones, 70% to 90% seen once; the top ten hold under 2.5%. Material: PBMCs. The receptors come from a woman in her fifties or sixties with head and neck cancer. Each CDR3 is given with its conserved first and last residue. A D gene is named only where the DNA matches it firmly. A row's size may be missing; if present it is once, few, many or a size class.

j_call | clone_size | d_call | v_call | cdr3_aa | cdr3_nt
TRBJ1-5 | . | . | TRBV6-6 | CASSSGGQRQPQHF | TGTGCCAGCAGTTCCGGAGGACAGCGGCAGCCCCAGCATTTT
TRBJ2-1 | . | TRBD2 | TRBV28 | CASSLAGYNEQFF | TGTGCCAGCTCGCTAGCGGGCTACAATGAGCAGTTCTTC
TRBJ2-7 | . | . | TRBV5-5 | CASSIDRRYQQYF | TGTGCCAGCAGCATAGACAGGAGGTACCAGCAGTACTTC
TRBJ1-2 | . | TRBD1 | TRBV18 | CASSPTGQGDGYTF | TGTGCCAGCTCACCGACGGGACAGGGGGATGGCTACACCTTC
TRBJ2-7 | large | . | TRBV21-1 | CASSKYRQPPRQDYEQYF | TGTGCCAGCAGCAAATATAGACAGCCACCTAGGCAGGACTACGAGCAGTACTTC
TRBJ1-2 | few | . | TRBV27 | CASSLDLQEPIF | TGTGCCAGCAGTTTAGACCTCCAGGAGCCAATTTTC
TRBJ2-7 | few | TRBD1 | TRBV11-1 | CASSPRTGSYEQYF | TGTGCCAGCAGCCCAAGGACAGGGAGCTACGAGCAGTACTTC
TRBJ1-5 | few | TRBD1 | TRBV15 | CATSRDTGGYEPQHF | TGTGCCACCAGCAGGGATACAGGGGGGTACGAACCCCAGCATTTT
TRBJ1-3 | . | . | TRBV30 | CAWRSLEDGNTIYF | TGTGCCTGGAGATCCCTTGAGGACGGAAACACCATATATTTT
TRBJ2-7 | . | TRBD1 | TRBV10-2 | CASSESGVGTGSYEQYF | TGCGCCAGCAGTGAGTCAGGAGTTGGGACAGGGTCCTACGAGCAGTACTTC
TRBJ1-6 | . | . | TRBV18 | CASSPPPRGAGNTRQISSPLHF | TGTGCCAGCTCACCACCGCCACGAGGGGCAGGGAACACCCGTCAAATCTCTTCACCCCTCCACTTT